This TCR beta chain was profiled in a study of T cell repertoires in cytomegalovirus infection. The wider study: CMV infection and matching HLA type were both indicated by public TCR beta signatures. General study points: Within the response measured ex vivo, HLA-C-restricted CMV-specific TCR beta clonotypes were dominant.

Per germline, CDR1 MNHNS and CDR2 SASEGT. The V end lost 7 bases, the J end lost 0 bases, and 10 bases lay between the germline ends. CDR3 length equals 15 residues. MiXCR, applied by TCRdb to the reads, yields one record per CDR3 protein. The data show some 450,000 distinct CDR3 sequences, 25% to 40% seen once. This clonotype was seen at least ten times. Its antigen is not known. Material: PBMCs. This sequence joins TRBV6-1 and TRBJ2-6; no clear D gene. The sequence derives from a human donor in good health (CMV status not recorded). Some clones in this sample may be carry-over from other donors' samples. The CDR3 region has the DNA TGTGCCAGCAAGTCAGGTAGCTCTGGGGCCAACGTCCTGACTTTC. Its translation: CASKSGSSGANVLTF.